This record looks at one T cell receptor beta chain sequence and its context. This entry is derived from a study of T cell changes during pregnancy in multiple sclerosis. Germline CDR1 SQVTM, CDR2 ANQGSEA. With 5 bases clipped from V and 6 bases from J, the junction kept 4 bases outside the gene matches. The CDR3 is 13 residues long. Data came from immunoSEQ multiplex PCR; TCRdb stores just in-frame clones and leaves some out. This sample has some 79,000 clones, with 75% to 95% found just once. Source: CD4+ T cells from peripheral blood mononuclear cells, taken in the second trimester of pregnancy. This TCR derives from a female donor with multiple sclerosis, enrolled in a pregnancy study. This rearrangement joins TRBV29-1 to TRBJ2-1; 10 positions match TRBD2. The DNA of the CDR3 is TGCAGCGTTCAAGCGGGAGGGATCAATGAGCAGTTCTTC. Protein product: CSVQAGGINEQFF.